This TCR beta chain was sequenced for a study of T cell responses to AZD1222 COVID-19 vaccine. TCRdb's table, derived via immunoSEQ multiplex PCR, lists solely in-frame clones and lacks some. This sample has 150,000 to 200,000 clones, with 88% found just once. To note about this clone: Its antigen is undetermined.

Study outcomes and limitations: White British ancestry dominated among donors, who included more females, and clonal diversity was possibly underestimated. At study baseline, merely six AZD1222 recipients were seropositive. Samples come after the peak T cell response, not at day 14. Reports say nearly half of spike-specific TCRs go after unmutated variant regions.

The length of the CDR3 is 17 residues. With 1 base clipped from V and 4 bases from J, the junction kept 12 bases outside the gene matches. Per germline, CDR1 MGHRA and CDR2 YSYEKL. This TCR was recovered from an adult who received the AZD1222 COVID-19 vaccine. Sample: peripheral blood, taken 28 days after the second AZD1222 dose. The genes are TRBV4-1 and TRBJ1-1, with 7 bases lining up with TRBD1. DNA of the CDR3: TGCGCCAGCAGCCAAGCGGGGGCAGGGGGTATGGTCACTGAAGCTTTCTTT. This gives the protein CASSQAGAGGMVTEAFF.